This T cell receptor beta chain was identified during a study of beta chain features in type 1 diabetes. On the study more broadly: All samples together contributed 107,917,701 sorted cells for examination. Study-level points and caveats: A moderate, significant TCRB CDR3 shortening appeared in type 1 diabetes across four CD4+ subsets.

The purity of all sorted populations exceeded 98%. V dropped 0 bases and J dropped 8 bases, with 10 bases sitting between them. Germline CDR1 reads SEHNR; CDR2 reads FQNEAQ (reference sequence). This CDR3 is 13 amino acids long. Sequenced material consisted of expressed TCRB transcripts (all of the isolated RNA was reverse transcribed). Sequencing of naive, central memory and regulatory T cell samples gave an average of approximately 3.8 million reads. This table comes from immunoSEQ multiplex PCR, and its TCRdb copy is limited to in-frame clones, with some not included. Of 95,000 to 150,000 clones listed, about 17% are singletons. A word on this clone: The antigen is unknown.

The V and J genes are TRBV7-9 and TRBJ1-2; D gene unclear. The receptor was isolated from a man aged 25 to 45 with type 1 diabetes. Input material: central memory CD4+ T cells from blood. The CDR3 reads CASSLAGKYGYTF. In DNA, the CDR3 is TGTGCCAGCAGCTTAGCGGGGAAGTACGGCTACACCTTC.